This T cell receptor beta chain is from a study of blood T cells in healthy people across ages. Study details: About one barcoded beta molecule was captured per two T cells (by template switching).

Concerning this clonotype: No antigen is known for it.

Isolated per sample were at least 6 million PBMCs. Whole-study findings and limits: For the donors, CMV status was unknown and possibly confounded expanded clonotype changes. A greater number of naive CD4+ cells and higher diversity distinguished long-lived donors from aged donors.

A second roughly 6 to 12 cycle PCR used barcoded and J-beta primers. TCRdb re-called the 5' RACE reads with MiXCR, one entry per CDR3 protein. The sample carries 850,000 to 1,100,000 distinct CDR3 sequences, roughly two fifths recorded once. The receptor's source is a man aged 18 to 30 in good health. Sample: blood.

DNA of the CDR3: TGTGCCAGCAGTTTTAAGGGGCAGGGGAGTTCTAATCAGCCCCAGCATTTT. The encoded protein is CASSFKGQGSSNQPQHF. The gene calls are TRBV12-3 or TRBV12-4 and TRBJ1-5; TRBD1 is a possible D gene (6 bases). The CDR3 extends over 17 amino acids. V lost 3 bases and J lost 4, with 19 bases in between.